The subject of this entry is one T cell receptor beta chain. Only one count was recorded for this clone. Its binding antigen is unknown. Base qualities are not recorded, but no much larger clone differs from it by a single base. Inclusive of the bounding cysteine and phenylalanine, the CDR3 is 15 residues long. Solely the CDR3 DNA is kept, with 45 bases framed from the first base. V is cut by 0 bases and J by 1 base, and the space between the germline ends is 11 bases. The germline V gene supplies CDR1 SGDLS and CDR2 YYNGEE. The sample comes from a study of cytomegalovirus exposure and HLA in healthy donors (dated by TCRdb to the late 2010s). Background on the whole study: An earlier analysis of several hundred of the donors reported about 260 Gb of sequence data and some 110 million unique TCR beta sequences obtained from about 200 million T cells. Among several hundred genotyped donors of the cohort, an average of around 250,000 unique TCR beta nucleotide sequences was sequenced per donor, of which 15% to 20% were non-productive. Genome-wide SNP genotypes for about 55% of the 666 donors were used in a later genetic analysis, which treated that subset as a discovery cohort. Every discovery cohort repertoire had been produced on one sequencing platform. In the later analysis, no new phenotypic data were used to find candidate immune exposures; instead, reliance was placed on TCR beta sequences and their occurrence across donors. Roughly 300 gigabases of sequencing data and 91 million or so unique TCR sequences made up an early release that covered some 640 HLA-typed donors. In an earlier analysis of roughly 600 of the donors, high-throughput TCR beta sequencing was used to judge whether each TCR beta V gene segment behaved as functional or pseudogenic. High-throughput TCR immunosequencing, statistical association of individual TCRs with disease status, and machine learning were combined to predict cytomegalovirus infection status. The study aimed to test whether signatures of past pathogen exposure could be identified by cataloging public T cell receptors. The genetic ancestry cluster associated with self-reported Caucasian donors included around 76% of the 350 to 500 genotyped donors. A later analysis re-analyzed previously published TCR beta repertoires from about 600 donors and added high-resolution HLA genotyping to study TCR occurrence patterns. HLA typing included class I and class II loci at four-digit resolution. Because of strong linkage in the cohort, five DR-DQ haplotypes were treated as single units for association and clustering. The number of donors typed differed by locus, with 629-630 for A, B, C, DRB1 and DQB1, about 500 for DQA1, 600 to 610 for DPA1, and roughly 450 for DPB1. Besides the first cohort of approximately 710 subjects, a separate validation cohort made up of 95 to 150 different subjects was used. Using immunosequencing, the study profiled T cell repertoires from 500 to 800 subjects and related those repertoires to cytomegalovirus serostatus. Donor age, sex, ethnicity and CMV serostatus were compiled together with the repertoire data. Results and caveats for the whole study, not just this receptor: V-gene and J-gene trimming of TCR beta chains was associated with a missense DCLRE1C variant in a later genetic analysis, and the association was replicated in an independent cohort. A further reported finding was that TCR beta sequences accurately predicted the HLA-A and HLA-B alleles for most subjects in the first cohort. When HLA alleles, especially DR and DQ, strongly co-occurred, attributing TCR associations to individual alleles was difficult. According to a later analysis, TCR association rates differed among HLA loci, with DRB1 alleles showing the most associated TCRs and HLA-C alleles showing the fewest. The classifier was reported to diagnose cytomegalovirus status with high specificity and sensitivity in both the original and validation cohorts. Because HLA typing was unavailable for some donors at each locus, only the typed subset was used in association tests. A later genetic analysis reported fewer N-insertions in productive TCRs among donors in an Asian-associated ancestry cluster than the roughly 620-donor mean. It was suggested by the authors that the approach could potentially be generalized to other disease states and immunological phenotypes. The 87-base-pair reads could not distinguish some IMGT-functional V segments, including TRBV6-2 and TRBV6-3, so those segments were excluded. A cluster of highly shared sequence variants was judged likely to represent a technical artifact of the sequencing pipeline. Most TCR sequences were observed very rarely across donors, whereas some public TCRs were present in many individuals. In this cohort, only TCR beta chains were sequenced, and detectable features were limited by the absence of alpha or paired-chain data. A later analysis found that HLA-associated TCR beta chains were more clonally expanded and had lower generation probabilities than equally common non-associated chains. Presence/absence analyses assumed roughly uniform sequencing depth across donors, an assumption that may not hold. CMV serostatus was the only immune exposure information available for the cohort. A total of roughly 160 TCR beta chains were listed by the study as associated with cytomegalovirus. Seventeen rarely observed V segments, including chromosome 9 orphons, were excluded from the earlier analysis of almost 600 of the donors because counts were too low. In a later analysis, 16,951 TCR beta sequences were associated with specific HLA alleles at a false discovery rate of 0.05. A later analysis reported that several top co-occurrence clusters appeared linked to parvovirus B19, influenza, CMV and Epstein-Barr virus. Linkage disequilibrium might explain the correlated functional status among segregating V segments, but an unknown experimental factor could not be ruled out. Broadly in line with IMGT annotations, most TCR beta V segments showed up in productive rearrangements about 87% or about 30% of the time in an earlier analysis of 587 of the donors. In a later analysis, most CMV-associated TCR beta chains were found to appear HLA-restricted, with HLA associations seemingly driven largely by CMV exposure. In vitro tests confirmed that a few of the cytomegalovirus-associated TCR beta chains recognize cytomegalovirus antigens.

The cohort consisted of approximately 670 healthy bone marrow donors. Cohort members were all nominally healthy when sampled, although unrecorded immune exposures were likely present. The donor was CMV seropositive and was included in the group of 300 or so seropositive cohort members. A peripheral blood sample was collected from each donor, and TCR beta sequencing was performed on peripheral blood mononuclear cells. Genomic DNA extraction from the blood cell samples was performed with the Qiagen DNeasy Blood Extraction Kit. The library was built by means of the immunoSEQ multiplex PCR assay. For the multiplex PCR, a mixture combining 60 forward primers for TCR Vbeta segments and 13 reverse primers for TCR Jbeta segments was used. The CDR3 region of rearranged TCR beta genes was amplified from genomic DNA with a multiplex PCR assay. The amplified TCR beta libraries were sequenced on the Illumina HiSeq System as 87-base-pair reads. The original pipeline was this. In a later analysis, about 80 million unique TCR beta chains were counted across the roughly 700 repertoires, and roughly 11 million of these chains were shared by at least two donors. To remove PCR and sequencing errors, raw reads were error-corrected and collapsed into unique sequences using a nearest-neighbor algorithm that merged closely related sequences. To assign V, D and J gene segments, CDR3 sequences were aligned to IMGT reference sequences. For a sequence to be retained, a match of at least six nucleotides was required to both a V gene segment and a J gene segment. A rearrangement counted as productive if the CDR3 had no stop codons and remained in frame with V and J, and every other rearrangement counted as non-productive. Following IMGT convention, CDR3 was defined as the stretch from the second conserved V-encoded cysteine to the conserved J-encoded phenylalanine. The earlier analysis of 500 to 650 of the donors excluded any sequence lacking an unambiguous match to a single V gene segment. An earlier analysis of 550 to 650 of the donors classified V segments as functional when productive rearrangements were above 56.7% and as segregating when the standard deviation between donors was above 5%. To diagnose cytomegalovirus status from the catalog of TCR beta chain sequences, a statistical classification framework was built. In a later analysis, TCR nucleotide sequences were compared against IMGT/GENE-DB human TR gene sequences so that V and J genes could be assigned. A later analysis assigned CDR3 sequences and most-parsimonious VDJ recombination scenarios with the TCRdist pipeline. In a later analysis, every TCR beta chain was defined by the combination of its CDR3 amino acid sequence and its V-gene family, and reads without a unique V-gene family were dropped. In a later analysis, a few hundred highly shared, low-generation-probability nucleotide sequences were removed to address suspected cross-contamination and a sequencing artifact. In a later analysis, a clonal expansion index was calculated for each public chain from normalized within-repertoire ranks of inferred template counts. A later analysis computed generation probabilities with a VDJ recombination model fitted to out-of-frame rearrangements, and checked the results against IGoR. Hypergeometric tests were used in a later analysis to score TCR-TCR, TCR-HLA and TCR-CMV co-occurrence, with a repertoire-size bias correction applied to the TCR pairs. In a later analysis, false discovery rates were estimated by permuting HLA or CMV assignments 20 times. In a later analysis, co-occurring TCRs were grouped using DBSCAN, and TCRdist sequence similarity was added for clustering within HLA-allele-positive subsets. For co-occurrence clustering, repertoires with fewer than 30,000 or more than 120,000 public chains were excluded, along with five repertoires with anomalous nucleotide sharing. TCRdb limited this immuneACCESS table to in-frame rearrangements with V and J called. A share of clones is missing; checked studies link under half to unresolved V genes, and the rest is unexplained. Clone size and V and J calls were adopted from that table, with D and trimming inferred from the DNA. The sample profile shows approximately 150,000 clones; about 83% of them were found once. The ten top clones hold 4.8% of the sample.

Sequencing was performed on PBMCs. The clonotype comes from a girl between 5 and 17 years old in good health and CMV-seropositive. The chain employs TRBV9 and TRBJ2-7; a weak D assignment points to TRBD2 (6 bases agree). The sequenced DNA is TGTGCCAGCAGCGTAGAAGCCGGGAGATCCTACGAGCAGTACTTC. Translation gives CASSVEAGRSYEQYF.